A single sample is the source of the 5 T cell receptor beta chains below, sequenced in a study of T cells in localized non-small cell lung cancer. Generated by immunoSEQ multiplex PCR, the TCRdb table keeps only in-frame clones and is missing some. The sample comprises thousands of clones, 28% of which are singletons, and 4.5% to 5% rests with the top ten. The sample in question was lung tumor tissue, obtained before any cancer treatment. All receptors come from a man aged 40-75 years with stage II lung adenocarcinoma.

This rearrangement joins TRBV11-3 to TRBJ2-1; no clear D gene. Germline V gene data show CDR1 as SGHNT and CDR2 as YENEEA. Between the trimmed V and J ends, which lost 2 bases and 4 bases, there was a span of 15 bases. The CDR3 runs 16 residues. CDR3 loop: CASSLIGVSIYNEQFF. The DNA of the CDR3 is TGTGCCAGCAGCTTAATCGGAGTCTCGATATACAATGAGCAGTTCTTC.

This clone was counted a few times. The chain joins TRBV6-8 to TRBJ2-7, with 10 bases fitting TRBD2. CDR3 length: 15 amino acids. Losses at the gene ends were 5 bases for V and 2 bases for J; bases not matched to a gene: 6. Germline V gives CDR1 MNHGY, CDR2 SAAAGT. CDR3 nucleotide sequence: TGTGCCAGCAGTGGACCTAGCGGGAGTACCTACGAGCAGTACTTC. Translation: CASSGPSGSTYEQYF.

The J gene is TRBJ1-5, the V gene TRBV19; 7 positions agree with TRBD1. CDR1 LNHDA and CDR2 SQIVND come from the germline V gene (reference sequence). The CDR3 length is 17 residues. The trim removed 2 bases at V and 1 base at J, leaving 8 bases unmatched. The CDR3 protein is CASSINRGDRSNQPQHF. The CDR3 DNA reads TGTGCCAGTAGTATAAACAGGGGAGACAGAAGCAATCAGCCCCAGCATTTT. The full variable domain, with the rest looked up from reference TRBV19 and TRBJ1-5, is DGGITQSPKYLFRKEGQNVTLSCEQNLNHDAMYWYRQDPGQGLRLIYYSQIVNDFQKGDIAEGYSVSREKKESFPLTVTSAQKNPTAFYLCASSINRGDRSNQPQHFGDGTRLSIL.

The rearrangement links TRBV11-3 to TRBJ2-7, with 7 bases identical to TRBD2. Germline-derived CDR1 and CDR2 are SGHNT and YENEEA. V shed 5 bases, J shed 2 bases, and the junction held 9 bases outside the gene matches. The CDR3 consists of 15 residues. DNA for the CDR3: TGTGCCAGCAGCCGATACCCTAGCGGAGCCTACGAGCAGTACTTC. Amino acids: CASSRYPSGAYEQYF. The full variable domain, with the rest looked up from reference TRBV11-3 and TRBJ2-7, is EAGVVQSPRYKIIEKKQPVAFWCNPISGHNTLYWYLQNLGQGPELLIRYENEEAVDDSQLPKDRFSAERLKGVDSTLKIQPAELGDSAVYLCASSRYPSGAYEQYFGPGTRLTVT.

This chain uses TRBV5-1 with TRBJ1-2, with 7 bases aligning to TRBD1. There are 15 residues in the CDR3. V dropped 3 bases and J dropped 0; count of bases not matched to a gene: 5. Germline V gives CDR1 SGHRS, CDR2 YFSETQ. The CDR3 DNA follows: TGCGCCAGCAGCTCGACAGGGTTAGCTAACTATGGCTACACCTTC. Amino acid sequence: CASSSTGLANYGYTF.